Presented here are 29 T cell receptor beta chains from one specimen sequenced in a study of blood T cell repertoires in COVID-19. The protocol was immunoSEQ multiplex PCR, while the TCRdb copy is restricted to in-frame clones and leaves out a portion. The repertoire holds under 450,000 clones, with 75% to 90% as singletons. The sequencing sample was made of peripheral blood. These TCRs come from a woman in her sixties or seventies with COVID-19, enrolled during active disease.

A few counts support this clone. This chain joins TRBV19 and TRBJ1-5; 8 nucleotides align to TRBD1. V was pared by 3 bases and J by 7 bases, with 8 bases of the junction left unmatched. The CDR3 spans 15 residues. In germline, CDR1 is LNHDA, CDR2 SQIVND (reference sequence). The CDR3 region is CASSITQGAGQPQHF. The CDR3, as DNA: TGTGCCAGTAGTATCACGCAGGGGGCAGGACAGCCCCAGCATTTT.

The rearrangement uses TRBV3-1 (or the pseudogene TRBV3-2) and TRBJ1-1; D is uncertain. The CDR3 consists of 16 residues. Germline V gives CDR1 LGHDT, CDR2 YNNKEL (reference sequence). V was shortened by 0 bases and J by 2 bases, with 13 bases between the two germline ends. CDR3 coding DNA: TGTGCCAGCAGCCAAGAGCCCGCCCACTTCAACACTGAAGCTTTCTTT. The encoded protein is CASSQEPAHFNTEAFF.

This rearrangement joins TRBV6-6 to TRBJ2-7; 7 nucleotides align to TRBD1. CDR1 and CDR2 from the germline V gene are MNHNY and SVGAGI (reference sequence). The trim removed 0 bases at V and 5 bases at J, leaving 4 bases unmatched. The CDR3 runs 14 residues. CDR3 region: CASSYSKGAHEQYF. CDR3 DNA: TGTGCCAGCAGTTACTCGAAGGGGGCCCACGAGCAGTACTTC.

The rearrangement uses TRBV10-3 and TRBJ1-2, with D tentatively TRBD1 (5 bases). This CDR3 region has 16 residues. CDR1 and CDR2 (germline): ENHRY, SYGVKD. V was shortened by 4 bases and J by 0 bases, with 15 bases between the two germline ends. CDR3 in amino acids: CAISGQSSGANYGYTF. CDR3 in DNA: TGTGCCATCAGTGGGCAGTCATCGGGGGCTAACTATGGCTACACCTTC.

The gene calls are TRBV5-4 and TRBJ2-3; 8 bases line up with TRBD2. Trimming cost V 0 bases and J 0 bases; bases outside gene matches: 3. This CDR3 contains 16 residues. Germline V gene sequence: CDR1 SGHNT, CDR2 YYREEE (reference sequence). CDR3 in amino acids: CASSLAQRGSTDTQYF. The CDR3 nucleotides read TGTGCCAGCAGCTTGGCCCAGCGGGGGAGCACAGATACGCAGTATTTT. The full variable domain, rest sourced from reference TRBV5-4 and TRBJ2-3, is ETGVTQSPTHLIKTRGQQVTLRCSSQSGHNTVSWYQQALGQGPQFIFQYYREEENGRGNFPPRFSGLQFPNYSSELNVNALELDDSALYLCASSLAQRGSTDTQYFGPGTRLTVL.

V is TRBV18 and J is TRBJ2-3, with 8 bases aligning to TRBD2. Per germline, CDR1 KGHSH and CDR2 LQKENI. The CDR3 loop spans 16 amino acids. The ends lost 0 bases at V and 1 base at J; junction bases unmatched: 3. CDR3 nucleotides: TGTGCCAGCTCACCACCTGCCGGGGGGGGCACAGATACGCAGTATTTT. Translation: CASSPPAGGGTDTQYF. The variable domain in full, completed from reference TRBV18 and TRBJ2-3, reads NAGVMQNPRHLVRRRGQEARLRCSPMKGHSHVYWYRQLPEEGLKFMVYLQKENIIDESGMPKERFSAEFPKEGPSILRIQQVVRGDSAAYFCASSPPAGGGTDTQYFGPGTRLTVL.

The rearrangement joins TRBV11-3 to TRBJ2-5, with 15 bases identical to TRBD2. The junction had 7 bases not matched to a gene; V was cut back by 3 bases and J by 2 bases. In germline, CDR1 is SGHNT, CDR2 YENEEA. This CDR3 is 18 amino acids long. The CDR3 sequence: CASSFFGTSGGLQETQYF. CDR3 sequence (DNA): TGTGCCAGCAGCTTCTTCGGGACTAGCGGGGGGCTACAAGAGACCCAGTACTTC.

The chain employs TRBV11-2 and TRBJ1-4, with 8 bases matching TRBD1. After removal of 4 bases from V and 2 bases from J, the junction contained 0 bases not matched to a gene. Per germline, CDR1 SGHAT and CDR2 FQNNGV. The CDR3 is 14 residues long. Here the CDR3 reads CASSSGGTNEKLFF. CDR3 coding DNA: TGTGCCAGCAGCTCAGGGGGCACTAATGAAAAACTGTTTTTT. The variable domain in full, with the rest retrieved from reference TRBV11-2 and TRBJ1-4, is EAGVAQSPRYKIIEKRQSVAFWCNPISGHATLYWYQQILGQGPKLLIQFQNNGVVDDSQLPKDRFSAERLKGVDSTLKIQPAKLEDSAVYLCASSSGGTNEKLFFGSGTQLSVL.

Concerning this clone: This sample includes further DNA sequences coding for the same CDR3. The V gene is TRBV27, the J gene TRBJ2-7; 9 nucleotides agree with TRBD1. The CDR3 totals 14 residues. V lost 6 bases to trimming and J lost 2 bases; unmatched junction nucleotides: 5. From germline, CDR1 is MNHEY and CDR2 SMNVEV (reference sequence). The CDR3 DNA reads TGTGCCAGCAGAACCGGGACAGGGCCCTACGAGCAGTACTTC. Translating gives CASRTGTGPYEQYF.

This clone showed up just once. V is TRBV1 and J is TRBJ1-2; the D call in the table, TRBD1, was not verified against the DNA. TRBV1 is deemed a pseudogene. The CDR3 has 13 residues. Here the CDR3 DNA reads TGCACCGGACCAACAGGGTATAACTATGGCTACACCTTC. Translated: CTGPTGYNYGYTF.

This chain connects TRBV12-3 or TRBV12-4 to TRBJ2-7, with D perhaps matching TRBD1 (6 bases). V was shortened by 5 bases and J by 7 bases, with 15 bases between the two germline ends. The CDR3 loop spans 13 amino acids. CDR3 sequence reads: CASSRTGLGEQYF. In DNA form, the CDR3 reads TGTGCCAGCAGTCGTACAGGGTTGGGTGAGCAGTACTTC.

The CDR3 DNA reads TGTGCCAGCAGCCAAGATTGGCGGGGGAACTATGGCTACACCTTC. Its protein product is CASSQDWRGNYGYTF. The chain couples TRBV3-1 (or the pseudogene TRBV3-2) to TRBJ1-2; tentatively, D is TRBD1 (5 bases). The CDR3 consists of 15 residues. V was cut by 0 bases and J by 2 bases, with 10 bases left in between. Per the germline V gene, CDR1 is LGHDT and CDR2 is YNNKEL (reference sequence).

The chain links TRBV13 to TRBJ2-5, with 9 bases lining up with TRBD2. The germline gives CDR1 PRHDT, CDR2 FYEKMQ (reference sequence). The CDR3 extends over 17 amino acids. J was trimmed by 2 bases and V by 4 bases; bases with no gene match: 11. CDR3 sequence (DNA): TGTGCCAGCAGCTGGGCGGGGGTAGCGGGGGCGCAAGAGACCCAGTACTTC. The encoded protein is CASSWAGVAGAQETQYF.

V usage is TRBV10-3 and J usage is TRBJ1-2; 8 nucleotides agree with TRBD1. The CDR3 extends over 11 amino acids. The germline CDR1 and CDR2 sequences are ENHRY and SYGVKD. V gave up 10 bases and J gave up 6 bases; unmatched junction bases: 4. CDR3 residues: CANSGGDGYTF. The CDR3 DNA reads TGTGCCAACTCAGGGGGCGATGGCTACACCTTC.

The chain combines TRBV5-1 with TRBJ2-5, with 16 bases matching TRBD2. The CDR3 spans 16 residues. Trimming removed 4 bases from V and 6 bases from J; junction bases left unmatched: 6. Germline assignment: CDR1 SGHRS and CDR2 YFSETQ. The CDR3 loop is CASSPGLAGGPKTQYF. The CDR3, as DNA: TGCGCCAGCAGCCCGGGACTAGCGGGGGGGCCGAAGACCCAGTACTTC.

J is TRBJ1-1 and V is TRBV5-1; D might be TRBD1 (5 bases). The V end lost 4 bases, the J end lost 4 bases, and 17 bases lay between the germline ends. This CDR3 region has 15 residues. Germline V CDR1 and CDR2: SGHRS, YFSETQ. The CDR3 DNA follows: TGCGCCAGCAGCCCCTTCGACAGCGCAAGCACTGAAGCTTTCTTT. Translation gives CASSPFDSASTEAFF.

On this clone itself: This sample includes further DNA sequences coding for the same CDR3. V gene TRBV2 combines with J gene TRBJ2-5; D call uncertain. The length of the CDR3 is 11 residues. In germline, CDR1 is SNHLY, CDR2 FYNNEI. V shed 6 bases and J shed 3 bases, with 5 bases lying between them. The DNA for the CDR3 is TGTGCCAGCAGCCTCGAAGAGACCCAGTACTTC. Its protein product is CASSLEETQYF.

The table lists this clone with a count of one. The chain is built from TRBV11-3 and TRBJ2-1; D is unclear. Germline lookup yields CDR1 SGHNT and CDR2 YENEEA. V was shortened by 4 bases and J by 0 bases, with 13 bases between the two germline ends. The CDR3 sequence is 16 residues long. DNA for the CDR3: TGTGCCAGCAGCTCAGACTGGTCGAGCTCCTACAATGAGCAGTTCTTC. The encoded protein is CASSSDWSSSYNEQFF.

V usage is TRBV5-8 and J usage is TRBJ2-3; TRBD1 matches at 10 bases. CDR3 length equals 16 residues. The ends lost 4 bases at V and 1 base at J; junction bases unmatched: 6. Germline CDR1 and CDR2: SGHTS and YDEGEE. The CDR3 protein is CASSLGTGARTDTQYF. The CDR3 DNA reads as TGTGCCAGCAGCCTTGGGACAGGGGCACGCACAGATACGCAGTATTTT.

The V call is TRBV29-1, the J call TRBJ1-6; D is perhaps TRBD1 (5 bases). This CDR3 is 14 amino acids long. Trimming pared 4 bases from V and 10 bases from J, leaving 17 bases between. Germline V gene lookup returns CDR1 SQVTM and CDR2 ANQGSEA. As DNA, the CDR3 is TGCAGCGTTGGCTTTTCAGGGATCCGGTCACCCCTCCACTTT. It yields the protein CSVGFSGIRSPLHF. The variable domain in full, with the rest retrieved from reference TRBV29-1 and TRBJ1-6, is SAVISQKPSRDICQRGTSLTIQCQVDSQVTMMFWYRQQPGQSLTLIATANQGSEATYESGFVIDKFPISRPNLTFSTLTVSNMSPEDSSIYLCSVGFSGIRSPLHFGNGTRLTVT.

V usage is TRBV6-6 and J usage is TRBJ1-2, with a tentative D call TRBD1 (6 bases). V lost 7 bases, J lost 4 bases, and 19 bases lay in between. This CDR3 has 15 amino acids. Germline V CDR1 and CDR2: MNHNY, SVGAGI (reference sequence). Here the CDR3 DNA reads TGTGCCAGCACCGCTATACAGGGTTTTTCCTATGGCTACACCTTC. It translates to CASTAIQGFSYGYTF.

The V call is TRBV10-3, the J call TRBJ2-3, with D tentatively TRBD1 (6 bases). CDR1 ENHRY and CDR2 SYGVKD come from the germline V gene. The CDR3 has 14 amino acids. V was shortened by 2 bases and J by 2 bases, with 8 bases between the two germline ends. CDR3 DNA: TGTGCCATCAGTGAGGCAGGGGTCACAGATACGCAGTATTTT. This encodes CAISEAGVTDTQYF.

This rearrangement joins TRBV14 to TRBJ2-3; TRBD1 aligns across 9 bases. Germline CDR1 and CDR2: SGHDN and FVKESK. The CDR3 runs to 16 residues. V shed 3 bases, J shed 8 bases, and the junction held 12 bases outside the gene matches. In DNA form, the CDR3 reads TGTGCCAGCAGCCATTCCACGCCGGGACAGGGAGGTACGCAGTATTTT. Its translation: CASSHSTPGQGGTQYF.

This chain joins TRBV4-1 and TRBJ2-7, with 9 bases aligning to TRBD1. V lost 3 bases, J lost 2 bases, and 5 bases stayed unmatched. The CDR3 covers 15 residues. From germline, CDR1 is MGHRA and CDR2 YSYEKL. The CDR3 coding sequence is TGCGCCAGCAGCCAGCGGGACAGGGTAACCTACGAGCAGTACTTC. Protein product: CASSQRDRVTYEQYF.

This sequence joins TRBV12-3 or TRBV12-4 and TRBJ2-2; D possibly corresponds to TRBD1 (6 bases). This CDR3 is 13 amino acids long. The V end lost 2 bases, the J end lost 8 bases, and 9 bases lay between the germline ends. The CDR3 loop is CASSLSRGGELFF. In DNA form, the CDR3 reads TGTGCCAGCAGTTTATCCAGGGGAGGGGAGCTGTTTTTT.

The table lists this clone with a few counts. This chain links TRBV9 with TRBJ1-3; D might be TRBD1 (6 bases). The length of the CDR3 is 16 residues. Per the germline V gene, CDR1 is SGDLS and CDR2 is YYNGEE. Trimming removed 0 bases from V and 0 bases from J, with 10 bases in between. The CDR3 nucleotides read TGTGCCAGCAGCGTAGGGGGGCGAACCTCTGGAAACACCATATATTTT. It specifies CASSVGGRTSGNTIYF.

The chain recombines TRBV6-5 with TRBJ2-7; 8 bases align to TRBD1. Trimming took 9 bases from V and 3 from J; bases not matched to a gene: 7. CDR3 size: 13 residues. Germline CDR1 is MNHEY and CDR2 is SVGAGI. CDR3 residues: CASWTGMGYEQYF. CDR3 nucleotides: TGTGCCAGTTGGACAGGGATGGGCTACGAGCAGTACTTC.

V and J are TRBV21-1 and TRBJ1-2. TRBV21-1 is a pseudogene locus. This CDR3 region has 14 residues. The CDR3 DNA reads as TGTGCCAGCAGCCACCGGGAGTACGTCTATGGCTACACCTTC. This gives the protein CASSHREYVYGYTF.

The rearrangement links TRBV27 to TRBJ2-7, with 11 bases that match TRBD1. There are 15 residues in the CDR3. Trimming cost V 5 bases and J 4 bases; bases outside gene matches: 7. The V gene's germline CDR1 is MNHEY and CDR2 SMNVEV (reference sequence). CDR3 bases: TGTGCCAGCAGTCCCGGGACAGGGGGACAATACGAGCAGTACTTC. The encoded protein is CASSPGTGGQYEQYF.